One and the same sample provided the 29 T cell receptor beta chains below, sequenced in a study of PD-1 blockade in classical Hodgkin lymphoma (dated by TCRdb to about 2020). The time point label corresponds to: cycle 4 day 1 (C4D1), after more than 5 weeks of nivolumab. All trial patients had relapsed after autologous stem cell transplantation, with cohorts A, B and C differing in prior brentuximab vedotin exposure. The library was obtained by the immunoSEQ multiplex PCR assay. TCRdb stores this immuneACCESS table with in-frame sequences only. Part of the clones is absent; in the studies checked, under half of the shortfall reflects unresolved V genes, and no reason is known for the rest. This sample is represented by tens of thousands of clones; more than 80% of them were singletons. The ten top clones hold 10% of the sample. This specimen consisted of peripheral blood mononuclear cells (PBMCs), obtained before the fourth cycle of nivolumab. The receptors were sampled from a human donor with classical Hodgkin lymphoma.

The chain joins TRBV6-1 to TRBJ2-5, with 7 bases lining up with TRBD2. V was pared by 4 bases and J by 4 bases, with 6 bases of the junction left unmatched. This CDR3 has 14 residues. Germline V gives CDR1 MNHNS, CDR2 SASEGT. The CDR3 loop is CASSVQGGVETQYF. The CDR3 nucleotides are TGTGCCAGCAGTGTCCAGGGAGGGGTAGAGACCCAGTACTTC.

The chain recombines TRBV6-5 with TRBJ2-7; the D gene is possibly TRBD1 (6 bases). This CDR3 region has 15 residues. Germline CDR1 is MNHEY and CDR2 is SVGAGI. V was pared by 2 bases and J by 0 bases, with 11 bases between. The CDR3 reads CASSYNRDNSYEQYF. The CDR3 coding sequence is TGTGCCAGCAGTTACAATCGGGACAACTCCTACGAGCAGTACTTC.

The V gene is TRBV14, the J gene TRBJ2-1; D unresolved. Per germline, CDR1 SGHDN and CDR2 FVKESK. Deletions cut 4 bases from V and 8 bases from J, with 15 bases between. The CDR3 is 14 residues long. The CDR3 region is CASSPFLSTDEQFF. The DNA of the CDR3 is TGTGCCAGCAGCCCGTTCTTAAGTACGGATGAGCAGTTCTTC. Full variable domain (missing parts from reference TRBV14 and TRBJ2-1): EAGVTQFPSHSVIEKGQTVTLRCDPISGHDNLYWYRRVMGKEIKFLLHFVKESKQDESGMPNNRFLAERTGGTYSTLKVQPAELEDSGVYFCASSPFLSTDEQFFGPGTRLTVL.

The chain combines TRBV5-4 with TRBJ2-5, with D uncertain. This CDR3 has 13 residues. Germline CDR1 is SGHNT and CDR2 is YYREEE (reference sequence). V lost 4 bases to trimming and J lost 2 bases, with 9 bases between them. The CDR3 sequence is CASSPSSQETQYF. The CDR3, as DNA: TGTGCCAGCAGCCCCTCCAGTCAAGAGACCCAGTACTTC. The full variable domain, rest sourced from reference TRBV5-4 and TRBJ2-5, is ETGVTQSPTHLIKTRGQQVTLRCSSQSGHNTVSWYQQALGQGPQFIFQYYREEENGRGNFPPRFSGLQFPNYSSELNVNALELDDSALYLCASSPSSQETQYFGPGTRLLVL.

The chain links TRBV5-1 to TRBJ2-3; a possible D gene is TRBD2 (6 bases). The CDR3 length is 15 residues. V was shortened by 0 bases and J by 6 bases, with 14 bases between the two germline ends. In germline, CDR1 is SGHRS, CDR2 YFSETQ. In DNA form, the CDR3 reads TGCGCCAGCAGCTTGGACGGGGTTCGGGGGGATACGCAGTATTTT. Residues: CASSLDGVRGDTQYF. Supplemented by reference TRBV5-1 and TRBJ2-3, the full variable domain reads KAGVTQTPRYLIKTRGQQVTLSCSPISGHRSVSWYQQTPGQGLQFLFEYFSETQRNKGNFPGRFSGRQFSNSRSEMNVSTLELGDSALYLCASSLDGVRGDTQYFGPGTRLTVL.

This clone occurred once. This sequence joins TRBV25-1 and TRBJ2-2; no firm D call. There are 14 residues in the CDR3. Trimming left V 1 base short and J 1 base short, with 4 bases between. The germline gives CDR1 MGHDK, CDR2 SYGVNS. CDR3 coding DNA: TGTGCCAGCAGTGAATTAGGGAACACCGGGGAGCTGTTTTTT. As protein: CASSELGNTGELFF. The whole variable domain, filled in from reference TRBV25-1 and TRBJ2-2, reads EADIYQTPRYLVIGTGKKITLECSQTMGHDKMYWYQQDPGMELHLIHYSYGVNSTEKGDLSSESTVSRIRTEHFPLTLESARPSHTSQYLCASSELGNTGELFFGEGSRLTVL.

V gene TRBV21-1 combines with J gene TRBJ2-3; the table's TRBD1 call for D was not verified on the DNA. TRBV21-1 is a pseudogene. This CDR3 has 15 amino acids. The chain's CDR3 is CASSPRTDYTDTQYF. The DNA for the CDR3 is TGTGCCAGCAGCCCAAGGACAGACTACACAGATACGCAGTATTTT.

The J gene is TRBJ2-3, the V gene TRBV11-2; the D gene is possibly TRBD2 (5 bases). This CDR3 spans 15 amino acids. Germline lookup yields CDR1 SGHAT and CDR2 FQNNGV. With 1 base removed from V and 1 base from J, the gap between germline ends came to 9 bases. CDR3 in DNA: TGTGCCAGCAGCTTAGCCTGGCGGGGCACAGATACGCAGTATTTT. Amino acid sequence: CASSLAWRGTDTQYF.

This clone has a handful of counts. The gene calls are TRBV19 and TRBJ1-6, with D possibly TRBD1 on 5 matching bases. Germline loops: CDR1 LNHDA, CDR2 SQIVND (reference sequence). Trimming removed 6 bases from V and 9 bases from J, with 12 bases in between. This CDR3 has 13 amino acids. The DNA of the CDR3 is TGTGCCAGTAGCTCAGGGTGGGCTTCACCCCTCCACTTT. Protein product: CASSSGWASPLHF.

A remark on this clone: The same CDR3 can be traced to other DNA sequences in this sample. This chain links TRBV2 with TRBJ2-1; TRBD1 is a possible D gene (5 bases). CDR3 size: 13 residues. Trimming removed 6 bases at V and 0 bases at J, with 6 bases between. Per the germline V gene, CDR1 is SNHLY and CDR2 is FYNNEI. CDR3 coding DNA: TGTGCCAGCAGCAGGGACTCCTACAATGAGCAGTTCTTC. It is translated as CASSRDSYNEQFF.

The chain couples TRBV30 to TRBJ2-3; TRBD2 agrees at 10 bases. CDR1 is GTSNPN, CDR2 SVGIG, per germline (reference sequence). V dropped 5 bases and J dropped 6; count of bases not matched to a gene: 11. The CDR3 is made up of 15 amino acids. The CDR3 here is CAWGRLAGALDTQYF. The CDR3 coding sequence is TGTGCCTGGGGGAGACTAGCGGGCGCCCTGGATACGCAGTATTTT.

The gene calls are TRBV6-1 and TRBJ1-2; the D gene is possibly TRBD1 (5 bases). The V end lost 1 base, the J end lost 3 bases, and 9 bases lay between the germline ends. The CDR3 is made up of 14 amino acids. Germline values: CDR1 MNHNS, CDR2 SASEGT. The CDR3 here is CASSEGGGYYGYTF. The CDR3 nucleotides are TGTGCCAGCAGTGAAGGGGGCGGCTACTATGGCTACACCTTC.

V usage is TRBV5-5 and J usage is TRBJ2-7; D gene unclear. The germline V and J ends were trimmed by 1 base and 2 bases, with 4 bases remaining between them. CDR1 SGHKS and CDR2 YYEKEE come from the germline V gene (reference sequence). The CDR3 has 12 residues. CDR3 in DNA: TGTGCCAGCAGCTTGAAACCCTACGAGCAGTACTTC. This encodes CASSLKPYEQYF. The full variable domain, in which reference TRBV5-5 and TRBJ2-7 provide the parts outside the CDR3, is DAGVTQSPTHLIKTRGQQVTLRCSPISGHKSVSWYQQVLGQGPQFIFQYYEKEERGRGNFPDRFSARQFPNYSSELNVNALLLGDSALYLCASSLKPYEQYFGPGTRLTVT.

The chain joins TRBV7-6 to TRBJ2-3, with 7 bases aligning to TRBD1. From germline, CDR1 is SGHVS and CDR2 FNYEAQ. The CDR3 loop spans 17 amino acids. Trimming took 5 bases from V and 0 from J; bases not matched to a gene: 11. The CDR3 nucleotides are TGTGCCAGCAGCCCATACCCCGGACAGGAGAGCACAGATACGCAGTATTTT. This codes for CASSPYPGQESTDTQYF.

The V and J genes are TRBV23-1 and TRBJ1-2, with D unresolved. TRBV23-1 is placed among ORFs of uncertain function. V shed 7 bases and J shed 3 bases, with 12 bases lying between them. The CDR3 consists of 13 residues. CDR3 region: CASILRVYYGYTF. Here the CDR3 DNA reads TGCGCCAGCATTCTGAGGGTCTACTATGGCTACACCTTC.

By frequency in the sample, this clone is large (0.1 to 1%). This rearrangement joins TRBV6-5 to TRBJ1-2; D is unclear. The CDR3 consists of 12 residues. Per the germline V gene, CDR1 is MNHEY and CDR2 is SVGAGI. V was clipped by 6 bases and J by 8 bases, with 13 bases between them. The CDR3: CASSLIGDGYTF. CDR3 nucleotides: TGTGCCAGCAGCCTCATTGGAGACGGCTACACCTTC.

In its sample, this clone was seen once. V gene TRBV2 combines with J gene TRBJ2-2, with D perhaps being TRBD1 or TRBD2 (5 bases each). V lost 6 bases to trimming and J lost 4 bases, with 15 bases between them. Germline CDR1 is SNHLY and CDR2 is FYNNEI. This CDR3 spans 15 amino acids. CDR3 sequence (DNA): TGTGCCAGCAGGGCCAGGGACCTTGCCACCGGGGAGCTGTTTTTT. This gives the protein CASRARDLATGELFF.

This chain connects TRBV29-1 to TRBJ2-2, with TRBD2 identical over 9 bases. This CDR3 spans 14 amino acids. The V gene's germline CDR1 is SQVTM and CDR2 ANQGSEA. V was pared by 5 bases and J by 3 bases, with 4 bases of the junction left unmatched. The chain's CDR3 is CSVSGGGDTGELFF. The CDR3 DNA reads as TGCAGCGTTTCAGGCGGGGGGGACACCGGGGAGCTGTTTTTT.

The chain uses TRBV13 and TRBJ1-2, with D hard to call. V was pared by 2 bases and J by 6 bases, with 13 bases between. The germline CDR1 and CDR2 sequences are PRHDT and FYEKMQ (reference sequence). The CDR3 has 14 residues. CDR3 sequence (DNA): TGTGCCAGCAGCTTAAGGGTGGCGGGTCATGGCTACACCTTC. It yields the protein CASSLRVAGHGYTF.

The chain is built from TRBV29-1 and TRBJ2-5; D uncertain. CDR1 SQVTM and CDR2 ANQGSEA come from the germline V gene. V was trimmed by 5 bases and J by 8 bases, leaving 9 bases between them. The length of the CDR3 is 10 residues. CDR3 bases: TGCAGCGTTACAAGAGACACCCAGTACTTC. This encodes CSVTRDTQYF.

This clone is a singleton in its sample. The rearrangement links TRBV28 to TRBJ2-2; D might be TRBD2 (6 bases). The CDR3 spans 12 residues. Germline assignment: CDR1 MDHEN and CDR2 SYDVKM. V lost 9 bases, J lost 6 bases, and 11 bases lay in between. The CDR3 DNA sequence: TGTGCCAGTATGTCGGGGGCCGGGGAGCTGTTTTTT. Translated: CASMSGAGELFF.

V and J are TRBV7-9 and TRBJ2-7, with TRBD1 matching over 7 bases. CDR3 length: 13 amino acids. With V trimmed by 5 bases and J by 4 bases, 5 bases remained unmatched. Germline V lookup: CDR1 SEHNR, CDR2 FQNEAQ (reference sequence). The CDR3 DNA follows: TGTGCCAGCAGCCAACAGGGGATTTACGAGCAGTACTTC. Translation gives CASSQQGIYEQYF.

The chain links TRBV19 to TRBJ1-1; no definite D call. Trimming left V 3 bases short and J 0 bases short, with 17 bases between. Per the germline V gene, CDR1 is LNHDA and CDR2 is SQIVND (reference sequence). This CDR3 comprises 17 residues. The CDR3 is CASSISPVRVMNTEAFF. The CDR3, as DNA: TGTGCCAGTAGTATCAGCCCTGTGCGGGTCATGAACACTGAAGCTTTCTTT.

The rearrangement uses TRBV19 and TRBJ1-2; weak D call: TRBD1 (5 bases). Germline V gene data show CDR1 as LNHDA and CDR2 as SQIVND (reference sequence). The CDR3 length is 13 residues. The V end was cut by 5 bases, the J end by 0 bases, with 7 bases between. The CDR3 DNA sequence: TGTGCCAGTAGTTGGACAACTAACTATGGCTACACCTTC. Encoded protein: CASSWTTNYGYTF.

The chain is built from TRBV2 and TRBJ2-2; possibly TRBD2 for D (5 bases). V was trimmed by 2 bases and J by 1 base, leaving 11 bases between them. Germline lookup yields CDR1 SNHLY and CDR2 FYNNEI. The CDR3 loop spans 16 amino acids. The CDR3 DNA is TGTGCCAGCAGTGAACGGAGGATTGGGAACACCGGGGAGCTGTTTTTT. The encoded protein is CASSERRIGNTGELFF. Combining the CDR3 with reference TRBV2 and TRBJ2-2 gives the whole variable domain EPEVTQTPSHQVTQMGQEVILRCVPISNHLYFYWYRQILGQKVEFLVSFYNNEISEKSEIFDDQFSVERPDGSNFTLKIRSTKLEDSAMYFCASSERRIGNTGELFFGEGSRLTVL.

This sequence joins TRBV7-9 and TRBJ2-5; TRBD2 is a possible D gene (5 bases). The CDR3 is made up of 13 amino acids. The germline V and J ends were trimmed by 5 bases and 1 base, with 8 bases remaining between them. Per the germline V gene, CDR1 is SEHNR and CDR2 is FQNEAQ (reference sequence). The CDR3 DNA is TGTGCCAGCAGCATTACTAGCCAAGAGACCCAGTACTTC. This translates into CASSITSQETQYF.

V gene TRBV21-1 combines with J gene TRBJ2-7; the D call in the table, TRBD2, was not verified against the DNA. TRBV21-1 corresponds to a pseudogene. The CDR3 loop spans 19 amino acids. In DNA form, the CDR3 reads TGTGCCAGCAGCAACGGGCCCCGGGGGAGCGGGGGTACGTACTACGAGCAGTACTTC. Residues: CASSNGPRGSGGTYYEQYF.

The chain employs TRBV11-1 and TRBJ2-3, with 13 bases matching TRBD2. There are 18 residues in the CDR3. Germline V lookup: CDR1 SGHAT, CDR2 FQDESV (reference sequence). Germline trimming cut 5 bases from V and 1 base from J; bases unmatched to any gene: 9. The CDR3 reads CASSLTSGGVLGTDTQYF. CDR3 DNA: TGTGCCAGCAGCCTAACTAGCGGGGGGGTTCTGGGCACAGATACGCAGTATTTT.

The table lists this clone with a count of one. This sequence joins TRBV7-2 and TRBJ1-1, with 7 bases matching TRBD1. The germline V gene has CDR1 SGHTA and CDR2 FQGNSA. This CDR3 has 14 residues. V lost 7 bases, J lost 8 bases, and 13 bases stayed unmatched. CDR3 amino acids: CASILNRDSLEAFF. The CDR3 DNA reads as TGTGCCAGCATTCTAAACCGGGACAGCTTAGAAGCTTTCTTT.